The rows below give T cell receptor beta chains drawn from one sample of a study of graft-versus-host responses after intestinal transplantation. Sequenced by immunoSEQ multiplex PCR; TCRdb stores in-frame clones only, minus some. The data show around 100,000 clones, roughly 93% seen once. The antigens of these receptors remain unknown. Sequenced material: unstimulated CD8+ T cells sorted from spleen or lymph node cells, taken before transplant. These receptor sequences come from a human donor who was the organ donor for an intestinal transplant. Each CDR3 is given with its conserved first and last residue. The D gene is left open where the match is weak. The listing skips clone size in some rows; elsewhere it reads once, few, many or a size class.

V	D	size	J	CDR3	DNA
TRBV19	TRBD1	NA	TRBJ1-2	CASSILNRGARGYTF	TGTGCCAGTAGTATCCTAAACAGGGGCGCGCGTGGCTACACCTTC
TRBV11-2	NA	NA	TRBJ2-3	CASSFRSRSTDTQYF	TGTGCCAGCAGCTTTCGTTCTAGAAGCACAGATACGCAGTATTTT
TRBV18	TRBD2	NA	TRBJ2-1	CASSGGLAGANNEQFF	TGTGCCAGCTCGGGCGGCCTAGCGGGAGCAAACAATGAGCAGTTCTTC
TRBV19	NA	NA	TRBJ2-7	CASRAPSSYEQYF	TGTGCCAGTAGGGCGCCGAGCTCCTACGAGCAGTACTTC
TRBV11-2	NA	NA	TRBJ2-7	CASSRQASYEQYF	TGTGCCAGCAGCCGACAGGCCTCCTACGAGCAGTACTTC
TRBV10-2	NA	NA	TRBJ2-1	CASQWWFWSSYNEQFF	TGCGCCAGCCAGTGGTGGTTCTGGAGCTCCTACAATGAGCAGTTCTTC
TRBV28	NA	NA	TRBJ2-2	CAISRLVGPNTGELFF	TGTGCCATCTCCAGACTGGTGGGACCAAACACCGGGGAGCTGTTTTTT
TRBV27	NA	few	TRBJ2-2	CASSPPPTGAGELFF	TGTGCCAGCAGTCCACCCCCCACGGGGGCCGGGGAGCTGTTTTTT
TRBV2	TRBD2	NA	TRBJ2-7	CASSWLAGDEQYF	TGTGCCAGCAGCTGGCTAGCGGGAGACGAGCAGTACTTC
TRBV19	TRBD1	NA	TRBJ1-2	CASSIRGGYGYTF	TGTGCCAGTAGTATCAGGGGGGGCTATGGCTACACCTTC
TRBV5-6	NA	NA	TRBJ1-1	CASSWGDTEAFF	TGTGCCAGCAGCTGGGGGGACACTGAAGCTTTCTTT
TRBV4-1	NA	NA	TRBJ2-5	CASSQVGGSQETQYF	TGCGCCAGCAGCCAAGTAGGAGGTTCCCAAGAGACCCAGTACTTC
TRBV12-5	NA	NA	TRBJ2-5	CASGSYRDGETQYF	TGTGCTAGTGGTTCATACAGGGACGGGGAGACCCAGTACTTC
TRBV5-6	TRBD1	NA	TRBJ2-7	CASSLGTGRYEQYF	TGTGCCAGCAGCTTGGGGACAGGGAGATACGAGCAGTACTTC
TRBV30	TRBD2	NA	TRBJ2-1	CAWSTGLARSYNEQFF	TGTGCCTGGAGTACCGGACTAGCCCGCTCCTACAATGAGCAGTTCTTC
TRBV2	NA	NA	TRBJ2-7	CASSEMSGYEQYF	TGTGCCAGCAGTGAAATGTCCGGGTACGAGCAGTACTTC
TRBV5-6	TRBD2	NA	TRBJ2-5	CASSLAGTSEPETQYF	TGTGCCAGCAGCTTGGCCGGGACTAGTGAACCAGAGACCCAGTACTTC
TRBV19	NA	once	TRBJ2-1	CASSIDSTGLNEQFF	TGTGCCAGTAGTATAGATTCTACGGGACTTAATGAGCAGTTCTTC
TRBV2	TRBD2	NA	TRBJ2-1	CASSEAGGGNEQFF	TGTGCCAGCAGCGAAGCGGGAGGGGGCAATGAGCAGTTCTTC
TRBV6-5	NA	NA	TRBJ1-2	CASSYSGHYGYTF	TGTGCCAGCAGTTACTCGGGCCACTATGGCTACACCTTC
TRBV25-1	NA	NA	TRBJ1-2	CASSEGLGGGYTF	TGTGCCAGCAGTGAAGGACTGGGGGGGGGCTACACCTTC
TRBV13	TRBD1	NA	TRBJ2-7	CASSPDRGLSEQYF	TGTGCCAGCAGCCCCGACAGGGGTCTGAGTGAGCAGTACTTC
TRBV29-1	TRBD1	NA	TRBJ1-2	CSVEEDRGYGYTF	TGCAGCGTTGAAGAAGACAGGGGCTATGGCTACACCTTC
TRBV6-1	TRBD1	NA	TRBJ1-1	CASIEVRGAEAFF	TGTGCCAGCATAGAAGTCAGGGGGGCTGAAGCTTTCTTT
TRBV7-6	NA	NA	TRBJ2-3	CASSLGGSDTQYF	TGTGCCAGCAGCTTAGGAGGGTCAGATACGCAGTATTTT
TRBV9	NA	NA	TRBJ1-2	CASSFGPHHYGYTF	TGTGCCAGCAGCTTTGGGCCCCACCACTATGGCTACACCTTC
TRBV4-3	NA	NA	TRBJ1-4	CASSQDPPGVAGEPDNEKLFF	TGCGCCAGCAGCCAAGACCCGCCGGGGGTGGCAGGGGAACCGGATAATGAAAAACTGTTTTTT
TRBV6-6	NA	NA	TRBJ1-2	CASGGGDGYTF	TGTGCCAGCGGAGGTGGTGATGGCTACACCTTC
TRBV28	NA	NA	TRBJ2-7	CASSYSDPYEQYF	TGTGCCAGCAGTTACTCCGACCCCTACGAGCAGTACTTC
TRBV7-2	NA	NA	TRBJ2-7	CASKKLVGSEQYF	TGTGCCAGCAAAAAACTTGTCGGTTCCGAGCAGTACTTC
TRBV27	NA	NA	TRBJ2-7	CASGLSGSPFYEQYF	TGTGCCAGCGGTCTGTCCGGGTCACCTTTCTACGAGCAGTACTTC
TRBV2	TRBD1	NA	TRBJ1-1	CASSEEPRGSTEAFF	TGTGCCAGCAGTGAAGAACCCAGGGGGAGCACTGAAGCTTTCTTT
TRBV30	NA	few	TRBJ1-1	CAWSPGNTEAFF	TGTGCCTGGAGTCCAGGGAACACTGAAGCTTTCTTT
TRBV4-1	TRBD1	NA	TRBJ2-5	CASSQGQGFETQYF	TGCGCCAGCAGCCAGGGACAGGGGTTCGAGACCCAGTACTTC
TRBV19	TRBD1	NA	TRBJ1-1	CASSLTGGRTEAFF	TGTGCCAGTAGTTTGACAGGGGGTAGAACTGAAGCTTTCTTT
TRBV7-9	NA	NA	TRBJ2-1	CASSLAGWDEQFF	TGTGCCAGCAGCTTAGCGGGATGGGATGAGCAGTTCTTC
TRBV4-2	NA	NA	TRBJ2-5	CASSQELGGSETQYF	TGTGCCAGCAGCCAAGAACTAGGTGGGAGTGAGACCCAGTACTTC
TRBV19	NA	NA	TRBJ1-5	CASRMTGYSNQPQHF	TGTGCCAGTAGGATGACAGGATATAGCAATCAGCCCCAGCATTTT
TRBV13	TRBD2	NA	TRBJ2-7	CASSGRRTSGRYEQYF	TGTGCCAGCAGCGGAAGAAGGACTAGCGGGAGGTACGAGCAGTACTTC
TRBV4-1	NA	once	TRBJ2-5	CASSQDNGAETQYF	TGCGCCAGCAGCCAAGATAATGGGGCAGAGACCCAGTACTTC
TRBV27	NA	NA	TRBJ2-7	CASSLTGTGQYF	TGTGCCAGCAGTTTAACAGGGACTGGGCAGTACTTC
TRBV27	NA	once	TRBJ2-1	CAAGGVNEQFF	TGTGCCGCCGGAGGGGTCAATGAGCAGTTCTTC
TRBV29-1	TRBD1	NA	TRBJ2-7	CSVYRTGDEQYF	TGCAGCGTTTACAGGACAGGGGACGAGCAGTACTTC
TRBV5-5	TRBD1	NA	TRBJ2-4	CARPDRAEVAKNIQYF	TGTGCCCGACCCGACAGGGCGGAGGTGGCCAAAAACATTCAGTACTTC
TRBV7-2	TRBD1	NA	TRBJ2-1	CASSTDRGSYNEQFF	TGTGCCAGCAGCACGGACAGGGGCTCCTACAATGAGCAGTTCTTC